This TCR beta chain was captured by sequencing in a study of T and B cells in COVID-19 patients. Study-level background: Of some 19 active-infection patients, some 11 were critically ill with mechanical ventilation or extracorporeal membrane oxygenation.

V was shortened by 5 bases and J by 5 bases, with 15 bases between the two germline ends. The CDR3 has 14 amino acids. Germline lookup yields CDR1 MDHEN and CDR2 SYDVKM. TRB was amplified from about 250-500 ng of blood genomic DNA. Turning to this clonotype: Its antigen is not known.

BIOMED2 TRB-A/B primer pools were used in multiplex TRB PCR. TCRdb redid the calling of the multiplex PCR reads with MiXCR, one entry per CDR3 protein. The sample has thousands of distinct CDR3 sequences, 28% seen once; the top ten hold around 29%. General study points: The recovered cohort had more than 2,000 exclusive TCR clusters, including about 31 low generation probability clusters. Patients with COVID-19 reportedly showed strongly skewed T cell receptor beta variable and joining gene usage.

V gene TRBV28 combines with J gene TRBJ1-1; tentative D call: TRBD1 (5 bases). The specimen sequenced was blood. The TCR was taken from a human donor who had recovered from COVID-19. The CDR3: CASSVNGGRTEAFF. CDR3 nucleotide sequence: TGTGCCAGCAGTGTGAACGGGGGGAGGACTGAAGCTTTCTTT.